A single sample gave rise to the 22 T cell receptor beta chains below, sequenced in a study of T cells after posttransplantation cyclophosphamide. The assay was immunoSEQ multiplex PCR, and TCRdb's table has in-frame clones only and misses some. The sample shows 37,000 or so clones, none of them appearing just once. Sequenced sample: PBMCs. Source of these receptors: a man aged 25 to 45 in good health and a related stem cell transplant donor.

This clone showed up many times. J is TRBJ1-6 and V is TRBV2; no firm D call. This CDR3 region has 17 residues. Trimming removed 6 bases from V and 4 bases from J, with 19 bases in between. Germline CDR1 SNHLY, CDR2 FYNNEI. The CDR3 DNA follows: TGTGCCAGCAGCCGTCCCCCCCGACAAGGTTATAATTCACCCCTCCACTTT. It specifies CASSRPPRQGYNSPLHF.

This clone has ten or more counts. The V call is TRBV12-3 or TRBV12-4, the J call TRBJ1-2; D gene ambiguous. The CDR3 consists of 15 residues. The V gene lost 2 bases and the J gene lost 1 base, with 11 bases spanning the gap. The CDR3 sequence: CASSLRARSNYGYTF. CDR3 nucleotides: TGTGCCAGCAGTTTAAGGGCCAGGAGTAACTATGGCTACACCTTC.

In this sample, this clone turned up many times. The DNA of the CDR3 is TGTGCCAGTAGTTCCCGGACAGGGAGGGGTGACAATGAGCAGTTCTTC. Its translation is CASSSRTGRGDNEQFF. This rearrangement joins TRBV19 to TRBJ2-1; possibly TRBD1 for D (8 bases). Between the trimmed V and J ends, which lost 5 bases and 5 bases, there was a span of 19 bases. The CDR3 is made up of 16 amino acids. The germline V gene has CDR1 LNHDA and CDR2 SQIVND (reference sequence).

This clone was counted ten times or more. V is TRBV6-1 and J is TRBJ1-2, with D possibly matching TRBD1 (5 bases). V lost 3 bases, J lost 8 bases, and 19 bases lay in between. Germline V gene data show CDR1 as MNHNS and CDR2 as SASEGT. The CDR3 has 15 amino acids. CDR3 in DNA: TGTGCCAGCAGTGAGATGGAGGGCAGGGCGAGCGGCTACACCTTC. Its translation is CASSEMEGRASGYTF.

This chain joins TRBV4-2 and TRBJ2-5; 9 bases are a match to TRBD1. CDR1 LGHNA and CDR2 YNFKEQ come from the germline V gene. V was clipped by 2 bases and J by 4 bases; unmatched bases: 2. The CDR3 contains 14 residues. CDR3 DNA sequence: TGTGCCAGCAGCCAATCGACAGGGGGAGAGACCCAGTACTTC. Its translation is CASSQSTGGETQYF.

In this sample, this clone turned up many times. V is TRBV19 and J is TRBJ2-1; D ambiguous. Trimming took off 3 bases at V and 8 bases at J, with 17 bases between the two ends. Germline values: CDR1 LNHDA, CDR2 SQIVND (reference sequence). The CDR3 extends over 15 amino acids. The CDR3 reads CASSMRGKGWDEQFF. The CDR3 DNA follows: TGTGCCAGTAGTATGCGAGGAAAGGGTTGGGATGAGCAGTTCTTC.

This clone showed up many times. The rearrangement joins TRBV9 to TRBJ1-4; D perhaps matches TRBD1 (5 bases). Germline CDR1 and CDR2: SGDLS and YYNGEE. V lost 4 bases and J 0 bases, leaving 10 bases between the germline ends. The CDR3 totals 15 residues. Here the CDR3 DNA reads TGTGCCAGCAGCCCTTGGGGGGCAACTAATGAAAAACTGTTTTTT. This gives the protein CASSPWGATNEKLFF.

In its sample, this clone was seen many times. The chain couples TRBV7-2 to TRBJ1-5; D is unresolved. The CDR3 has 15 amino acids. Germline V CDR1 and CDR2: SGHTA, FQGNSA. V gave up 1 base and J gave up 3 bases, with 10 bases separating them. CDR3 in DNA: TGTGCCAGCAGCTTAGGAGGGTTACTCAATCAGCCCCAGCATTTT. This sequence encodes CASSLGGLLNQPQHF. The full variable domain, in which reference TRBV7-2 and TRBJ1-5 provide the parts outside the CDR3, is GAGVSQSPSNKVTEKGKDVELRCDPISGHTALYWYRQSLGQGLEFLIYFQGNSAPDKSGLPSDRFSAERTGGSVSTLTIQRTQQEDSAVYLCASSLGGLLNQPQHFGDGTRLSIL.

This clone was detected many times. This sequence joins TRBV9 and TRBJ1-6; weak D call: TRBD1 (6 bases). Germline CDR1 and CDR2: SGDLS and YYNGEE. V shed 0 bases and J shed 8 bases, with 15 bases lying between them. The CDR3 spans 16 residues. CDR3 region: CASSVEVGGADSPLHF. The CDR3 DNA follows: TGTGCCAGCAGCGTAGAGGTGGGGGGGGCTGATTCACCCCTCCACTTT.

The J gene is TRBJ1-1, the V gene TRBV29-1; 7 nucleotides agree with TRBD1. Germline CDR1 is SQVTM and CDR2 is ANQGSEA. This CDR3 has 14 amino acids. The CDR3 sequence is CRVQSTGRRTEAFF. The CDR3 nucleotides are TGCAGGGTACAGTCGACAGGGCGGCGCACTGAAGCTTTCTTT.

This clone was recorded many times. The V and J genes are TRBV5-1 and TRBJ2-3; weak D call: TRBD1 (6 bases). CDR3 size: 14 residues. The germline gives CDR1 SGHRS, CDR2 YFSETQ. V lost 4 bases, J lost 0 bases, and 9 bases lay in between. CDR3 protein: CASSPGQSTDTQYF. In nucleotides, the CDR3 is TGCGCCAGCAGCCCTGGACAGAGCACAGATACGCAGTATTTT.

Many counts were recorded for this clone. The chain is built from TRBV6-2 or TRBV6-3 and TRBJ2-7; 7 bases fit TRBD1. J was trimmed by 3 bases and V by 8 bases; bases with no gene match: 13. CDR1 and CDR2 (germline): MNHEY, SVGEGT. The CDR3 totals 15 residues. As DNA, the CDR3 is TGTGCCAGCGGGCCACGGGGACAGTATCTCTACGAGCAGTACTTC. Translated, it gives CASGPRGQYLYEQYF.

The chain uses TRBV2 and TRBJ2-5; 13 bases fit TRBD2. Trimming at V came to 6 bases and at J to 5 bases, leaving 9 bases not matched to a gene. The germline V gene has CDR1 SNHLY and CDR2 FYNNEI. The CDR3 loop spans 16 amino acids. CDR3 coding DNA: TGTGCCAGCAGCCGGGAACTAGCGGGGGGGCGGGAGACCCAGTACTTC. Protein: CASSRELAGGRETQYF.

This clone was detected many times. The chain has TRBV9 and TRBJ1-3; TRBD1 agrees at 8 bases. V dropped 4 bases and J dropped 8; count of bases not matched to a gene: 8. The CDR3 totals 14 residues. From germline, CDR1 is SGDLS and CDR2 YYNGEE. The CDR3 DNA is TGTGCCAGCAGCAAGGGACAGGCCTTAGACACCATATATTTT. This gives the protein CASSKGQALDTIYF. Drawing the rest from reference TRBV9 and TRBJ1-3, the complete variable domain is DSGVTQTPKHLITATGQRVTLRCSPRSGDLSVYWYQQSLDQGLQFLIQYYNGEERAKGNILERFSAQQFPDLHSELNLSSLELGDSALYFCASSKGQALDTIYFGEGSWLTVV.

This clone was detected only a few times. The chain links TRBV7-2 to TRBJ1-2; 11 bases map to TRBD1. Germline CDR1 reads SGHTA; CDR2 reads FQGNSA. J was trimmed by 4 bases and V by 5 bases; bases with no gene match: 0. There are 13 residues in the CDR3. The CDR3 loop reads CASSGQGAYGYTF. The CDR3 DNA reads TGTGCCAGCAGCGGACAGGGGGCCTATGGCTACACCTTC.

This clone was seen many times. The gene calls are TRBV4-2 and TRBJ2-3, with 9 bases fitting TRBD2. Losses at the gene ends were 4 bases for V and 5 bases for J; bases not matched to a gene: 13. CDR3 length: 17 residues. Germline CDR1 and CDR2: LGHNA and YNFKEQ. The CDR3 DNA reads TGTGCCAGCAGCCCTCAAGGGCGGGGGGGAACGGAAGATACGCAGTATTTT. Protein sequence: CASSPQGRGGTEDTQYF.

This clone was seen repeatedly, ten times or more. The gene calls are TRBV7-2 and TRBJ2-7; 7 bases align to TRBD1. V was pared by 5 bases and J by 2 bases, with 3 bases of the junction left unmatched. CDR3 length: 13 residues. Germline V lookup: CDR1 SGHTA, CDR2 FQGNSA. The CDR3, as DNA: TGTGCCAGCAGCATAGGGACAGCCTACGAGCAGTACTTC. Protein: CASSIGTAYEQYF.

There are many counts of this clone. V and J are TRBV19 and TRBJ2-1, with no clear D. V lost 6 bases and J 0 bases, leaving 9 bases between the germline ends. Germline V gene sequence: CDR1 LNHDA, CDR2 SQIVND (reference sequence). CDR3 length equals 14 residues. CDR3 region: CASRPTSSYNEQFF. For the CDR3, the DNA is TGTGCCAGTAGGCCCACCAGCTCCTACAATGAGCAGTTCTTC.

This clone appeared many times. CDR3 DNA sequence: TGTGCCACCAGCAGCGACAGGGATCCTGGCTATGGCTACACCTTC. This codes for CATSSDRDPGYGYTF. The chain links TRBV15 to TRBJ1-2; 7 nucleotides line up with TRBD1. The CDR3 has 15 residues. The V segment lost 3 bases and the J segment 4 bases; nucleotides outside the gene matches: 8. Germline V lookup: CDR1 LNHNV, CDR2 YYDKDF (reference sequence).

This clone came up many times. The chain combines TRBV4-3 with TRBJ2-7; D remains unclear. Trimming shortened V by 0 bases and J by 3 bases, and 9 bases separated the two germline ends. The CDR3 is made up of 14 amino acids. Germline V gives CDR1 LGHNA, CDR2 YSLEER. CDR3 amino acids: CASSQEVGLYEQYF. CDR3 in DNA: TGCGCCAGCAGCCAAGAGGTAGGGCTCTACGAGCAGTACTTC.

This clone has ten or more counts. This sequence joins TRBV7-9 and TRBJ2-5; TRBD2 matches 8 bases. V trimming: 3 bases; J trimming: 2 bases; junction bases outside the gene matches: 5. CDR1 is SEHNR and CDR2 is FQNEAQ in the germline V gene (reference sequence). The CDR3 sequence is 15 residues long. The CDR3 DNA sequence: TGTGCCAGCAGCTTGCGGGGGGCTATACAAGAGACCCAGTACTTC. Translation gives CASSLRGAIQETQYF.

This clone was recorded a few times. V gene TRBV19 combines with J gene TRBJ2-3; D tentatively fits TRBD1 or TRBD2 (5 bases each). The CDR3 has 15 residues. From germline, CDR1 is LNHDA and CDR2 SQIVND (reference sequence). The V end lost 3 bases, the J end lost 3 bases, and 13 bases lay between the germline ends. Written as DNA, the CDR3 is TGTGCCAGTAGTATTGTAGGGGAGAGGACAGATACGCAGTATTTT. It codes for CASSIVGERTDTQYF. The whole variable domain, remainder taken from reference TRBV19 and TRBJ2-3, is DGGITQSPKYLFRKEGQNVTLSCEQNLNHDAMYWYRQDPGQGLRLIYYSQIVNDFQKGDIAEGYSVSREKKESFPLTVTSAQKNPTAFYLCASSIVGERTDTQYFGPGTRLTVL.